One sample yielded the 14 T cell receptor beta chains listed below, sequenced in a study of spatial heterogeneity in lung cancer. Study-wide points: Mutation counts in tumors were tracked by counts of expanded intratumoral alpha and beta TCRs.

Their target antigens are unknown. The time point was: sample taken at primary tumor resection. TCRdb analysed the 5' RACE reads with MiXCR anew, one entry per CDR3 protein. The table has roughly 4,200 distinct CDR3 sequences, around 5.8% seen once. Sequenced material: lung tumor tissue, taken at surgery. These receptors all stem from a male donor with early-stage non-small cell lung cancer.

This clonotype was recorded many times. This chain uses TRBV7-2 with TRBJ2-7, with 9 bases aligning to TRBD1. Germline CDR1 and CDR2: SGHTA and FQGNSA. This CDR3 spans 13 amino acids. Trimming cost V 5 bases and J 7 bases; bases outside gene matches: 6. As DNA, the CDR3 is TGTGCCAGCAGCCGGGACAGGGTCGGTGAGCAGTACTTC. Its translation: CASSRDRVGEQYF.

The CDR3 sequence: CASSPTRGWGTEAFF. The CDR3 region has the DNA TGTGCCAGCAGCCCCACCCGGGGCTGGGGAACTGAAGCTTTCTTT. The rearrangement joins TRBV7-8 to TRBJ1-1; D is perhaps TRBD1 (5 bases). CDR3 length: 15 amino acids. Trimming cost V 5 bases and J 5 bases, with 18 bases left between them. Germline CDR1 SGHVS, CDR2 FQNEAQ.

By share, this clonotype counts as medium-sized (0.01 to 0.1%). The V gene is TRBV6-5, the J gene TRBJ1-5; TRBD1 is a possible D gene (6 bases). The CDR3 consists of 15 residues. Germline V gives CDR1 MNHEY, CDR2 SVGAGI. V shed 6 bases and J shed 0 bases, with 12 bases lying between them. Here the CDR3 DNA reads TGTGCCAGCAGCCCTACAGGGAATAGCAATCAGCCCCAGCATTTT. Translating it yields CASSPTGNSNQPQHF.

This clonotype was seen at least ten times. This chain uses TRBV7-9 with TRBJ2-1; D is undetermined. V was pared by 2 bases and J by 6 bases, with 5 bases between. The CDR3 runs 12 residues. Germline V gene data show CDR1 as SEHNR and CDR2 as FQNEAQ (reference sequence). The CDR3 loop is CASSLISNEQFF. The CDR3 nucleotides read TGTGCCAGCAGCTTAATTTCCAATGAGCAGTTCTTC. Full variable domain (rest looked up from reference TRBV7-9 and TRBJ2-1): DTGVSQNPRHKITKRGQNVTFRCDPISEHNRLYWYRQTLGQGPEFLTYFQNEAQLEKSRLLSDRFSAERPKGSFSTLEIQRTEQGDSAMYLCASSLISNEQFFGPGTRLTVL.

In its sample, this clonotype ranks as large. V and J are TRBV10-3 and TRBJ2-7, with D perhaps matching TRBD2 (5 bases). Germline-derived CDR1 and CDR2 are ENHRY and SYGVKD. V gave up 6 bases and J gave up 6 bases, with 15 bases separating them. The CDR3 consists of 13 residues. The CDR3 nucleotides are TGTGCCATCAGCGAGCTGGCAGGAGGCGAGCAGTACTTC. Its translation: CAISELAGGEQYF.

This chain links TRBV28 with TRBJ2-7; weak D call: TRBD2 (5 bases). From germline, CDR1 is MDHEN and CDR2 SYDVKM. The V and J ends lost 8 bases and 2 bases respectively, with 10 bases between them. CDR3 length equals 12 residues. The CDR3 DNA is TGTGCCAGCCTTCGGGATACCTACGAGCAGTACTTC. It specifies CASLRDTYEQYF.

By its share, this clonotype is medium-sized. The chain uses TRBV13 and TRBJ2-1; D remains unclear. This CDR3 has 12 amino acids. With 3 bases removed from V and 10 bases from J, the gap between germline ends came to 10 bases. The V gene's germline CDR1 is PRHDT and CDR2 FYEKMQ (reference sequence). The CDR3 DNA reads TGTGCCAGCAGCTTGAGGCGCGAAGAGCAGTTCTTC. Its protein product is CASSLRREEQFF.

J is TRBJ2-2 and V is TRBV7-3; D tentatively reads TRBD1 or TRBD2 (5 bases each). CDR3 length: 15 amino acids. Per germline, CDR1 SGHTA and CDR2 FQGTGA. Trimming pared 5 bases from V and 5 bases from J, leaving 15 bases between. The DNA for the CDR3 is TGTGCCAGCAGCCGTGAGAGGGGCTGGACCGGGGAGCTGTTTTTT. Translation gives CASSRERGWTGELFF.

This clonotype has a count of ten or more. The chain combines TRBV9 with TRBJ1-2; D might be TRBD1 (5 bases). The V end was cut by 5 bases, the J end by 9 bases, with 14 bases between. CDR3 size: 12 residues. Germline loops: CDR1 SGDLS, CDR2 YYNGEE. CDR3 amino acids: CASSLGGGSYTF. In DNA form, the CDR3 reads TGTGCCAGCAGTTTGGGGGGAGGTAGCTACACCTTC.

This clonotype was detected many times. V is TRBV11-2 and J is TRBJ2-5; a weak D match, TRBD2 (6 bases). The CDR3 is 12 residues long. Per the germline V gene, CDR1 is SGHAT and CDR2 is FQNNGV. V dropped 5 bases and J dropped 4 bases, with 8 bases sitting between them. The CDR3 loop reads CASSVEGETQYF. The CDR3 DNA follows: TGTGCCAGCAGCGTGGAGGGAGAGACCCAGTACTTC.

This clonotype came up many times. The V call is TRBV4-1, the J call TRBJ1-5; 8 nucleotides align to TRBD1. Germline V lookup: CDR1 MGHRA, CDR2 YSYEKL. This CDR3 comprises 15 residues. V lost 5 bases and J lost 10; bases outside the gene matches: 13. As DNA, the CDR3 is TGCGCCAGCAGCTCCGGACAGGGCTCAATCAGCCCCCAGCATTTT. This gives the protein CASSSGQGSISPQHF.

In its sample, this clonotype is medium-sized. This chain joins TRBV19 and TRBJ1-2; D remains unclear. V lost 6 bases, J lost 8 bases, and 19 bases lay in between. CDR1 and CDR2 from the germline V gene are LNHDA and SQIVND (reference sequence). The CDR3 loop spans 14 amino acids. CDR3 sequence reads: CASSPSAGFTGYTF. The CDR3 nucleotides are TGTGCCAGTAGCCCCTCCGCGGGGTTTACGGGCTACACCTTC.

This clonotype ranks as medium-sized. The chain joins TRBV29-1 to TRBJ1-4; 9 positions match TRBD1. The CDR3 contains 13 residues. J was trimmed by 8 bases and V by 6 bases; bases with no gene match: 7. Germline CDR1 SQVTM, CDR2 ANQGSEA. CDR3 in DNA: TGCAGCGTCCGAGGGACAGGGATCGAAAAACTGTTTTTT. This encodes CSVRGTGIEKLFF.

By sample fraction, this clonotype is medium-sized. This chain links TRBV30 with TRBJ2-7; possible D gene TRBD1, 6 bases. Trimming removed 3 bases at V and 2 bases at J, with 17 bases between. Per the germline V gene, CDR1 is GTSNPN and CDR2 is SVGIG (reference sequence). This CDR3 spans 15 amino acids. DNA for the CDR3: TGTGCCTGGAGAGTGTACAGGGAGAGAACCTACGAGCAGTACTTC. Translation: CAWRVYRERTYEQYF.